This TCR beta chain was retrieved from a study of CD8 T cells in ankylosing spondylitis. Study-level results: One TCR beta motif, made up of seven to nine highly homologous variants, appeared characteristic of ankylosing spondylitis blood. Clones linked to disease were reported to show significant enrichment in matched ankylosing spondylitis synovial fluid.

This clonotype was seen many times. Its antigen is not identified. The junction departs from germline at one end; a sequencing error may be responsible. This CDR3 spans 15 amino acids. Germline V CDR1 and CDR2: SGHTS, YDEGEE. In TCRdb, the 5' RACE reads were re-called with MiXCR into one record per CDR3 protein. Of 100,000 to 150,000 distinct CDR3 sequences in the sample, around 7% were seen once. Sequenced: blood, either unsorted or a sorted T cell fraction (not recorded which). The clonotype originates from a male donor with ankylosing spondylitis or in good health (not recorded which). The chain links TRBV5-8 to TRBJ2-1, with 10 bases that match TRBD2. This CDR3 is CASSLGTSGDNAQFF. CDR3 bases: TGTGCCAGCAGCTTGGGGACTAGCGGAGACAATGCGCAGTTCTTC.